A single sample gave rise to the 3 T cell receptor beta chains below, sequenced in a study of beta chain features in type 1 diabetes (dated 2018 in TCRdb). The library was generated by the immunoSEQ multiplex PCR assay. The entire isolated RNA was reverse transcribed using the High Capacity cDNA Reverse Transcription Kit, and thus expressed TCRB transcripts were sequenced. The source is immuneACCESS, and TCRdb retained only in-frame sequences with V and J called. Part of the clones is not carried over; for the studies checked, unresolved V genes explain less than half of this, and the remainder is unexplained. The sample table records about 620,000 clones; roughly a sixth of these occur just once. The ten top clones hold around 0.095% of the sample. The specimen sequenced was naive CD4+ T cells from blood. The meaning of the sample's cell subset or site label: true naive CD4+ T cells. The receptors come from a man younger than 30 in good health.

V gene TRBV25-1 combines with J gene TRBJ1-4, with D possibly TRBD1 on 5 matching bases. CDR1 and CDR2 from the germline V gene are MGHDK and SYGVNS. V shed 4 bases and J shed 6 bases, with 15 bases lying between them. This CDR3 region has 15 residues. The CDR3 loop is CASSASGRVDEKLFF. CDR3 in DNA: TGTGCCAGCAGTGCCTCGGGCAGGGTCGATGAAAAACTGTTTTTT. The variable domain in full, completed from reference TRBV25-1 and TRBJ1-4, reads EADIYQTPRYLVIGTGKKITLECSQTMGHDKMYWYQQDPGMELHLIHYSYGVNSTEKGDLSSESTVSRIRTEHFPLTLESARPSHTSQYLCASSASGRVDEKLFFGSGTQLSVL.

This clone was seen only a few times. The chain uses TRBV9 and TRBJ2-5, with TRBD1 identical over 12 bases. The CDR3 has 17 amino acids. Germline V CDR1 and CDR2: SGDLS, YYNGEE. The trim removed 0 bases at V and 4 bases at J, leaving 7 bases unmatched. This CDR3 is CASSVAMWDRGPETQYF. CDR3 in DNA: TGTGCCAGCAGCGTAGCTATGTGGGACAGGGGGCCAGAGACCCAGTACTTC.

This clone was seen a handful of times. The chain uses TRBV18 and TRBJ2-5; D is undetermined. Germline V gives CDR1 KGHSH, CDR2 LQKENI. The CDR3 is made up of 13 amino acids. Trimming took 0 bases from V and 5 from J, leaving 7 bases between them. In DNA, the CDR3 is TGTGCCAGCTCACCACCGCCCCGGGAGACCCAGTACTTC. Translation: CASSPPPRETQYF.